This T cell receptor (beta chain) was sequenced for a study of T cell changes during pregnancy in multiple sclerosis. V shed 4 bases and J 4 bases; nucleotides not matched to a gene: 4. Germline V gene lookup returns CDR1 SGDLS and CDR2 YYNGEE. The CDR3 spans 14 residues. Libraries were prepared by immunoSEQ multiplex PCR; TCRdb keeps only in-frame clonotypes and omits some of them. In the table there are about 110,000 clones, roughly 92% of which are singletons. Sequenced material: peripheral blood, taken in the third trimester of pregnancy. The V gene is TRBV9, the J gene TRBJ2-1; 8 bases agree with TRBD2. This clonotype originated in a female donor with multiple sclerosis, enrolled in a pregnancy study. CDR3: CASSLLAEYNEQFF. The CDR3 coding sequence is TGTGCCAGCAGCTTACTAGCGGAATACAATGAGCAGTTCTTC.